This passage covers 2 T cell receptor beta chains from one sample sequenced in a study of technical replicates of blood from a few donors. Produced via immunoSEQ multiplex PCR; TCRdb's table is partial and in-frame only. The table lists 14,000 or so clones, 85% of them singletons. Sequenced material: PBMCs. The receptors shown here come from a human donor in good health.

This chain links TRBV5-6 with TRBJ1-5; no clear D. The V gene's germline CDR1 is SGHDT and CDR2 YYEEEE. CDR3 length: 16 residues. Trimming took off 2 bases at V and 2 bases at J, with 14 bases between the two ends. The CDR3 DNA reads as TGTGCCAGCAGCTTATGGGCGGGATCGGGCAATCAGCCCCAGCATTTT. Translation gives CASSLWAGSGNQPQHF. Full variable domain (missing parts from reference TRBV5-6 and TRBJ1-5): DAGVTQSPTHLIKTRGQQVTLRCSPKSGHDTVSWYQQALGQGPQFIFQYYEEEERQRGNFPDRFSGHQFPNYSSELNVNALLLGDSALYLCASSLWAGSGNQPQHFGDGTRLSIL.

This sequence joins TRBV6-4 and TRBJ2-1; 7 positions agree with TRBD1. V was clipped by 2 bases and J by 4 bases; unmatched bases: 5. The germline gives CDR1 MRHNA, CDR2 SNTAGT. This CDR3 contains 15 residues. CDR3 sequence: CASSDRQGGYNEQFF. CDR3 DNA: TGTGCCAGCAGTGACCGACAGGGTGGTTACAATGAGCAGTTCTTC.